The 16 T cell receptor beta chains listed next were all sequenced from one sample in a study of cytomegalovirus exposure and HLA in healthy donors listed by TCRdb under 2017. The library came from the immunoSEQ multiplex PCR assay. A mixture of 60 forward primers for TCR Vbeta segments and 13 reverse primers for TCR Jbeta segments was used in the multiplex PCR. TCRdb's version of the immuneACCESS table is confined to in-frame rearrangements and falls short of the full clone set. An unresolved V gene accounts for under half of the shortfall where checked; the remainder is of unknown origin. This sample has around 86,000 clones in its table, and 77% of those were observed once. Approximately 3% of the sample is taken by the ten largest. The sequenced material came from PBMCs. The receptors come from a man in his fifties in good health and CMV-seropositive.

The rearrangement uses TRBV2 and TRBJ2-2; D may be TRBD1 (6 bases). The CDR3 runs 15 residues. CDR1 is SNHLY and CDR2 is FYNNEI in the germline V gene. V was clipped by 9 bases and J by 5 bases, with 19 bases between them. The CDR3 nucleotides are TGTGCCAGTACAGGGCTTCGCGCGGAGACCGGGGAGCTGTTTTTT. Translated: CASTGLRAETGELFF.

This chain connects TRBV5-1 to TRBJ2-2, with TRBD2 matching 8 bases. The V gene end was trimmed by 0 bases and the J gene end by 3 bases; junction bases not matched to a gene: 7. Germline V gives CDR1 SGHRS, CDR2 YFSETQ. The CDR3 sequence is 17 residues long. The CDR3 protein is CASSLERERLYTGELFF. The CDR3 nucleotides read TGCGCCAGCAGCTTGGAGCGGGAGAGACTTTACACCGGGGAGCTGTTTTTT. The variable domain in full, completed from reference TRBV5-1 and TRBJ2-2, reads KAGVTQTPRYLIKTRGQQVTLSCSPISGHRSVSWYQQTPGQGLQFLFEYFSETQRNKGNFPGRFSGRQFSNSRSEMNVSTLELGDSALYLCASSLERERLYTGELFFGEGSRLTVL.

The J gene is TRBJ2-7, the V gene TRBV6-6; D is undetermined. The CDR3 loop spans 15 amino acids. Trimming shortened V by 4 bases and J by 0 bases, and 13 bases separated the two germline ends. Germline CDR1 MNHNY, CDR2 SVGAGI (reference sequence). The CDR3 bases are TGTGCCAGCAGTTTTGTCCCTTCGAGCTCCTACGAGCAGTACTTC. This encodes CASSFVPSSSYEQYF.

On this clone: Its ends do not fully match the called genes, so a read error is possible. The chain couples TRBV6-5 to TRBJ2-6, with D perhaps TRBD1 (6 bases). CDR1 is MNHEY, CDR2 SVGAGI, per germline. The CDR3 contains 16 residues. CDR3 sequence: CASSYMGASGANGLTF. The CDR3 bases are TGTGCCAGCAGTTACATGGGGGCCTCTGGGGCCAACGGCCTGACTTTC.

The genes are TRBV30 and TRBJ2-1; TRBD1 aligns across 12 bases. The V segment lost 7 bases and the J segment 6 bases; nucleotides outside the gene matches: 7. Germline values: CDR1 GTSNPN, CDR2 SVGIG (reference sequence). The CDR3 extends over 14 amino acids. The chain's CDR3 is CALIRDRGLNEQFF. CDR3 nucleotide sequence: TGTGCCTTAATCCGGGACAGGGGGCTCAATGAGCAGTTCTTC.

J is TRBJ1-1 and V is TRBV30, with D possibly TRBD1 on 5 matching bases. The V and J ends lost 5 bases and 3 bases respectively, with 10 bases between them. Germline lookup yields CDR1 GTSNPN and CDR2 SVGIG (reference sequence). The CDR3 contains 12 residues. The CDR3 sequence: CAWADRHTEAFF. The CDR3 DNA reads as TGTGCCTGGGCCGACAGACACACTGAAGCTTTCTTT.

The chain is built from TRBV19 and TRBJ2-5, with 10 bases fitting TRBD1. The CDR3 has 15 amino acids. The V gene's germline CDR1 is LNHDA and CDR2 SQIVND (reference sequence). V lost 2 bases to trimming and J lost 3 bases; unmatched junction nucleotides: 3. CDR3 in amino acids: CASSITGTGEETQYF. DNA for the CDR3: TGTGCCAGTAGTATAACCGGGACAGGGGAAGAGACCCAGTACTTC.

The rearrangement links TRBV7-6 to TRBJ2-7; unclear D gene. This CDR3 contains 13 residues. Germline V gene sequence: CDR1 SGHVS, CDR2 FNYEAQ. V was clipped by 4 bases and J by 6 bases, with 13 bases between them. The CDR3, as DNA: TGTGCCAGCAGCTCAGGCCTGGGTTCCGAGCAGTACTTC. Its protein product is CASSSGLGSEQYF.

This sequence joins TRBV7-2 and TRBJ2-5; 14 bases line up with TRBD2. Germline CDR1 is SGHTA and CDR2 is FQGNSA. This CDR3 comprises 18 residues. With 0 bases clipped from V and 8 bases from J, the junction kept 11 bases outside the gene matches. The CDR3: CASSLALGLAGVIDTQYF. CDR3 DNA: TGTGCCAGCAGCTTAGCGCTGGGACTAGCGGGAGTTATCGACACCCAGTACTTC.

The table lists this clone with a few counts. This chain joins TRBV11-2 and TRBJ1-4; D unclear. The germline V gene has CDR1 SGHAT and CDR2 FQNNGV. The CDR3 is made up of 15 amino acids. Deletions cut 3 bases from V and 4 bases from J, with 12 bases between. CDR3 in DNA: TGTGCCAGCAGCTTGGGCGGGGAAGGTAATGAAAAACTGTTTTTT. It yields the protein CASSLGGEGNEKLFF.

The chain is built from TRBV10-3 and TRBJ1-1, with 10 nucleotides matching TRBD1. The CDR3 has 14 residues. V gave up 6 bases and J gave up 5 bases; unmatched junction bases: 6. From germline, CDR1 is ENHRY and CDR2 SYGVKD. As DNA, the CDR3 is TGTGCCATCAGCGCTGACAGGGGGCAAACTGAAGCTTTCTTT. Translation gives CAISADRGQTEAFF.

The V call is TRBV30, the J call TRBJ2-3; no clear D gene. The CDR3 has 12 residues. Trimming took off 7 bases at V and 3 bases at J, with 11 bases between the two ends. Germline CDR1 GTSNPN, CDR2 SVGIG (reference sequence). Written as DNA, the CDR3 is TGTGCCTTATATAGATTTACAGATACGCAGTATTTT. Translation gives CALYRFTDTQYF.

The V call is TRBV25-1, the J call TRBJ1-6; 7 bases are a match to TRBD1. The CDR3 covers 16 residues. Germline CDR1 MGHDK, CDR2 SYGVNS. The junction had 8 bases not matched to a gene; V was cut back by 1 base and J by 8 bases. CDR3 nucleotide sequence: TGTGCCAGCAGTGAATGGGTGGACAGGACCCATTCACCCCTCCACTTT. Translation gives CASSEWVDRTHSPLHF. The full variable domain, rest sourced from reference TRBV25-1 and TRBJ1-6, is EADIYQTPRYLVIGTGKKITLECSQTMGHDKMYWYQQDPGMELHLIHYSYGVNSTEKGDLSSESTVSRIRTEHFPLTLESARPSHTSQYLCASSEWVDRTHSPLHFGNGTRLTVT.

The chain combines TRBV11-3 with TRBJ2-7; 12 bases agree with TRBD2. Germline V lookup: CDR1 SGHNT, CDR2 YENEEA. This CDR3 is 16 amino acids long. With V trimmed by 4 bases and J by 2 bases, 6 bases remained unmatched. The CDR3 nucleotides are TGTGCCAGCAGCTCCCGGACTAGCGGGGTCGCCTACGAGCAGTACTTC. It is translated as CASSSRTSGVAYEQYF.

This chain joins TRBV11-3 and TRBJ2-1; 8 nucleotides agree with TRBD2. After removal of 5 bases from V and 3 bases from J, the junction contained 3 bases not matched to a gene. Germline CDR1 and CDR2: SGHNT and YENEEA. The CDR3 runs 14 residues. CDR3 region: CASSPGLVYNEQFF. CDR3 in DNA: TGTGCCAGCAGCCCGGGACTAGTCTACAATGAGCAGTTCTTC.

The V call is TRBV27, the J call TRBJ2-5; D is possibly TRBD2 (6 bases). This CDR3 is built from 12 residues. V lost 4 bases and J 4 bases, leaving 7 bases between the germline ends. Germline V CDR1 and CDR2: MNHEY, SMNVEV (reference sequence). The CDR3 here is CASSWRGETQYF. CDR3 sequence (DNA): TGTGCCAGCAGTTGGAGGGGAGAGACCCAGTACTTC.